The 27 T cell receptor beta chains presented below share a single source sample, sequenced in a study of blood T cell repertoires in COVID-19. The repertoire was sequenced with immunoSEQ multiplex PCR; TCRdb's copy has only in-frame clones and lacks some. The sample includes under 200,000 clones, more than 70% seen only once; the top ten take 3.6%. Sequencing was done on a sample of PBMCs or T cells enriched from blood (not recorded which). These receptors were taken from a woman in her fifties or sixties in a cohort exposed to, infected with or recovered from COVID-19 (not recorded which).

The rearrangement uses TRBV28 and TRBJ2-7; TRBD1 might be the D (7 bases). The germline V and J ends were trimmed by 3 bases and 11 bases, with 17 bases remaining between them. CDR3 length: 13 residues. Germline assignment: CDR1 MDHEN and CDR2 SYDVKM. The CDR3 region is CASSFSQGGMEYF. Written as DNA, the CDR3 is TGTGCCAGCAGTTTCAGCCAGGGGGGTATGGAGTACTTC.

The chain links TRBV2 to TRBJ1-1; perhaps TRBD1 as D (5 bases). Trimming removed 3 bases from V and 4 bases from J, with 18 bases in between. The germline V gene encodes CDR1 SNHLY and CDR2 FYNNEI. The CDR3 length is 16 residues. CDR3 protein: CASSDGPGLLSTEAFF. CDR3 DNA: TGTGCCAGCAGTGATGGGCCAGGGTTATTGAGCACTGAAGCTTTCTTT.

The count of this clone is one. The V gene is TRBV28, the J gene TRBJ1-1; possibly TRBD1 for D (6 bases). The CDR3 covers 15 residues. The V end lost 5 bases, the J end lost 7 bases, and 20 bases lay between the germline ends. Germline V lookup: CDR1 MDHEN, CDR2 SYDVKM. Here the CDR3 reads CASSTFPTGLVEAFF. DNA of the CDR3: TGTGCCAGCAGTACCTTCCCAACAGGGTTGGTTGAAGCTTTCTTT.

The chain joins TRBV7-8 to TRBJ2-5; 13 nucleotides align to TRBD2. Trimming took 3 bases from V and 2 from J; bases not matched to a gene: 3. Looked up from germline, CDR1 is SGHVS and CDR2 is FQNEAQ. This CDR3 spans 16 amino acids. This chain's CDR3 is CASSFSGLAGQETQYF. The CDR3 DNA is TGTGCCAGCAGCTTTTCGGGACTAGCGGGACAAGAGACCCAGTACTTC.

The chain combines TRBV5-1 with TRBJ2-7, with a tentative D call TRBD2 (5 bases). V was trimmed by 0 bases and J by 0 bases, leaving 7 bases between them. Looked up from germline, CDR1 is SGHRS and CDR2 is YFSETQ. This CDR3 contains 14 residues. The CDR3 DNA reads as TGCGCCAGCAGCTTGGCAGCGGTCTCCTACGAGCAGTACTTC. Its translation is CASSLAAVSYEQYF.

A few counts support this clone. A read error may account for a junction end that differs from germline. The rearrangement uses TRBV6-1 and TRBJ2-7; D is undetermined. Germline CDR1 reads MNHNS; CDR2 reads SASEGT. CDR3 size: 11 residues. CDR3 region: CASSEAPLRNF. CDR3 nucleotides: TGTGCCAGCAGTGAAGCCCCGCTAAGAAATTTC.

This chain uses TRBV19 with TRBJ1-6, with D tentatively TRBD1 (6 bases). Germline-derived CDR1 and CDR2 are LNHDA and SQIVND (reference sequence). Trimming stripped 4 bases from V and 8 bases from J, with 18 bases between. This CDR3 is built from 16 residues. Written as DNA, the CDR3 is TGTGCCAGTAGTAACCTCTTAACAGGGAAAGATTCACCCCTCCACTTT. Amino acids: CASSNLLTGKDSPLHF.

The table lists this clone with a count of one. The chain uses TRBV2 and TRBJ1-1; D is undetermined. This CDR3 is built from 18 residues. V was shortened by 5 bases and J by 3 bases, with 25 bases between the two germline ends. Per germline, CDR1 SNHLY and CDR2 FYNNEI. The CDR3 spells CASSTPSKRIPLDTEAFF. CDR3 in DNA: TGTGCCAGCAGTACCCCCTCGAAAAGAATCCCCCTAGACACTGAAGCTTTCTTT.

The CDR3 nucleotides read TGTGCCAGCAGTGAAAATGAACACCGTAACTATGGCTACACCTTC. As protein: CASSENEHRNYGYTF. This rearrangement joins TRBV6-1 to TRBJ1-2, with no clear D. The length of the CDR3 is 15 residues. Germline values: CDR1 MNHNS, CDR2 SASEGT. V gave up 2 bases and J gave up 1 base, with 11 bases separating them.

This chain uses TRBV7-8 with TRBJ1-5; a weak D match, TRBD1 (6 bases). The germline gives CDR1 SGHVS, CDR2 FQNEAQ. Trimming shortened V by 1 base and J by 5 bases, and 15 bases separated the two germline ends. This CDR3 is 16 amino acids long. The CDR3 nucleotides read TGTGCCAGCAGCTTAGAACGGACAGATAGGGATCAGCCCCAGCATTTT. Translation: CASSLERTDRDQPQHF.

The CDR3 reads CASSLDTSGSQNEQFF. CDR3 bases: TGTGCCAGCAGCCTAGACACTAGCGGGAGTCAGAATGAGCAGTTCTTC. The chain links TRBV3-1 (or the pseudogene TRBV3-2) to TRBJ2-1, with 11 nucleotides matching TRBD2. Germline V gives CDR1 LGHDT, CDR2 YNNKEL (reference sequence). CDR3 length equals 16 residues. Trimming took 4 bases from V and 7 from J; bases not matched to a gene: 9.

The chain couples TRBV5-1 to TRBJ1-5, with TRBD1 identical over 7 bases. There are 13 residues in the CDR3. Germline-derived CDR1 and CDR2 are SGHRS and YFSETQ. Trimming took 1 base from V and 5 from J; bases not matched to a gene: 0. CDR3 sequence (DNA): TGCGCCAGCAGCTTGCAGGGGGATCAGCCCCAGCATTTT. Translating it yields CASSLQGDQPQHF.

The DNA of the CDR3 is TGTGCCAGCAGCGTAGCTCCGGTGAACACTGAAGCTTTCTTT. Protein product: CASSVAPVNTEAFF. The V call is TRBV9, the J call TRBJ1-1, with D unresolved. The V and J ends lost 0 bases and 0 bases respectively, with 6 bases between them. This CDR3 spans 14 amino acids. Per the germline V gene, CDR1 is SGDLS and CDR2 is YYNGEE.

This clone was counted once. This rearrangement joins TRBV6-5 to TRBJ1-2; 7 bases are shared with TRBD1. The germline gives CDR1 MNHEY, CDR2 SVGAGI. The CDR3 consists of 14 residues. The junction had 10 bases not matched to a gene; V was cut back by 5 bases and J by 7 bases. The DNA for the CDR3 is TGTGCCAGCAGTAGACAGGGTAACGACTTTGGCTACACCTTC. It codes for CASSRQGNDFGYTF.

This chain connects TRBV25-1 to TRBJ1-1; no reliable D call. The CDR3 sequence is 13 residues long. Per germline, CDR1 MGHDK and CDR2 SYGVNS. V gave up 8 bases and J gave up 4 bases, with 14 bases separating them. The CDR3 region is CASAKAGSTEAFF. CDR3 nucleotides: TGTGCCAGCGCAAAGGCAGGCTCCACTGAAGCTTTCTTT. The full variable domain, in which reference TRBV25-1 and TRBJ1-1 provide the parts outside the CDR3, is EADIYQTPRYLVIGTGKKITLECSQTMGHDKMYWYQQDPGMELHLIHYSYGVNSTEKGDLSSESTVSRIRTEHFPLTLESARPSHTSQYLCASAKAGSTEAFFGQGTRLTVV.

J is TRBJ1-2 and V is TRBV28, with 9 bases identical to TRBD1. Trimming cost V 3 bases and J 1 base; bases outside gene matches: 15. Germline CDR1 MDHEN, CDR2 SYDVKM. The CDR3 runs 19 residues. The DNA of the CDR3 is TGTGCCAGCAGTTTTGATTTCGGGACAGGGTATGTTGGTAACTATGGCTACACCTTC. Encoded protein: CASSFDFGTGYVGNYGYTF.

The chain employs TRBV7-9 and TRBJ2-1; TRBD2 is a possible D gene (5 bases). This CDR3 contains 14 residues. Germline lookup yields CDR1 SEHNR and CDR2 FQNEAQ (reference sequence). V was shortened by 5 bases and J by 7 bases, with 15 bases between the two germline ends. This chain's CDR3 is CASSPWSSANEQFF. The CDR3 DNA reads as TGTGCCAGCAGCCCCTGGAGTAGCGCTAATGAGCAGTTCTTC.

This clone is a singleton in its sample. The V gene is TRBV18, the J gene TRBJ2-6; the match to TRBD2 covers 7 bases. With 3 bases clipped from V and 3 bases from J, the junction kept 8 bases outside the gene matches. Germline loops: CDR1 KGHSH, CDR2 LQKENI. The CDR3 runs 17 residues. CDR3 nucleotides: TGTGCCAGCTCACCGTTGGGCGCGGGAGATGGGGCCAACGTCCTGACTTTC. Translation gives CASSPLGAGDGANVLTF.

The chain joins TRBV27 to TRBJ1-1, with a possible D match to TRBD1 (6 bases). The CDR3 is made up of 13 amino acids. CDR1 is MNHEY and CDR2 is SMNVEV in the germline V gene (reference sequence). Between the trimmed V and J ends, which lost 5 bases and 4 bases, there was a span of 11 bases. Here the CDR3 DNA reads TGTGCCAGCAGTCTAAGGGGGGGCACTGAAGCTTTCTTT. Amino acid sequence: CASSLRGGTEAFF.

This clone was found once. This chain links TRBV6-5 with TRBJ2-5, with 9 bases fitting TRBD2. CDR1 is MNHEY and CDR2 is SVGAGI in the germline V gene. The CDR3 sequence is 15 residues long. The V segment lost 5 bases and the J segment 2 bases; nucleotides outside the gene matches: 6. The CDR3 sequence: CASSRLAESQETQYF. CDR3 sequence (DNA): TGTGCCAGCAGTCGACTAGCGGAATCTCAAGAGACCCAGTACTTC.

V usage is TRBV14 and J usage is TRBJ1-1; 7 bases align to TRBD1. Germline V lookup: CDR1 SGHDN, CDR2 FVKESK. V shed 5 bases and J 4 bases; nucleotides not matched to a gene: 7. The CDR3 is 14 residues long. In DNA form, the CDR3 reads TGTGCCAGCAGCTTAAGACAGGGCGGCACTGAAGCTTTCTTT. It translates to CASSLRQGGTEAFF.

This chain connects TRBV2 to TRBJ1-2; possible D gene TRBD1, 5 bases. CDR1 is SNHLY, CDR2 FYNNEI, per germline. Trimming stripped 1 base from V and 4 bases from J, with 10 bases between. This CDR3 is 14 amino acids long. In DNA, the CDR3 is TGTGCCAGCAGTGAAGTCGGAGGGGTCTATGGCTACACCTTC. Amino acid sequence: CASSEVGGVYGYTF. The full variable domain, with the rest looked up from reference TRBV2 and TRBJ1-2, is EPEVTQTPSHQVTQMGQEVILRCVPISNHLYFYWYRQILGQKVEFLVSFYNNEISEKSEIFDDQFSVERPDGSNFTLKIRSTKLEDSAMYFCASSEVGGVYGYTFGSGTRLTVV.

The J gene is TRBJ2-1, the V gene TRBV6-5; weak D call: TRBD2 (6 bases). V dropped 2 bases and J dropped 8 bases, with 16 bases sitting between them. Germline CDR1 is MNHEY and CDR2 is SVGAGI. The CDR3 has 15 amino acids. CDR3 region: CASSYGGTVGDEQFF. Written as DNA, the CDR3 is TGTGCCAGCAGTTACGGCGGGACGGTCGGGGATGAGCAGTTCTTC.

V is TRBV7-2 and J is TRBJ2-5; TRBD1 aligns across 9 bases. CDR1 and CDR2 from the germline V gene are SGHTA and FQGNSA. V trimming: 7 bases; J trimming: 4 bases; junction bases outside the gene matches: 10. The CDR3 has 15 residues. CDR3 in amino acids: CASTEQGAPGETQYF. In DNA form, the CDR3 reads TGTGCCAGCACCGAACAGGGGGCGCCGGGAGAGACCCAGTACTTC.

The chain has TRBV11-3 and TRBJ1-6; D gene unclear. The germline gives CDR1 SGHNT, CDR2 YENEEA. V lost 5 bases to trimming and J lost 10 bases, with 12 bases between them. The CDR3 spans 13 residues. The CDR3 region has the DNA TGTGCCAGCAGCCGCTTCGGGAACTCACCCCTCCACTTT. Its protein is CASSRFGNSPLHF.

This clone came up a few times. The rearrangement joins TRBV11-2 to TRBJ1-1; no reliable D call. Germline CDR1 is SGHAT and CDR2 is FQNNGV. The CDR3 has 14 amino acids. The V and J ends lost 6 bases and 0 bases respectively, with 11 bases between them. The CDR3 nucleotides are TGTGCCAGCAGTCCACTCGGGATGAACACTGAAGCTTTCTTT. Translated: CASSPLGMNTEAFF.

CDR3 loop: CASSLALMRSGQGQPQHF. CDR3 sequence (DNA): TGTGCCAGCAGCTTGGCCCTCATGAGGAGTGGGCAGGGTCAGCCCCAGCATTTT. The V call is TRBV5-6, the J call TRBJ1-5; tentative D call: TRBD1 (5 bases). Trimming pared 0 bases from V and 6 bases from J, leaving 22 bases between. The CDR3 consists of 18 residues. Germline loops: CDR1 SGHDT, CDR2 YYEEEE.